This is a list of T cell receptor beta chains from one sample in a study of T cells expressing NK-cell markers. TCRdb reprocessed the 5' RACE reads; each CDR3 protein has one entry and no DNA is given. The listing contains about 400,000 distinct CDR3 sequences. Sequenced: blood T cells: a sorted CD56 or NKG2C T cell subset, CD4+ or CD8+ T cells, or bulk PBMC T cells (not recorded which). The receptor source for this set is a woman aged 50 to 65 in good health. Each CDR3 is given with its conserved first and last residue. Fields, in order: V gene, J gene, CDR3 protein.

V: TRBV6-1
J: TRBJ1-3
CDR3: CASKTDSSGNTIYF

V: TRBV4-1
J: TRBJ2-2
CDR3: CASSQAAGTNTGELFF

V: TRBV13
J: TRBJ1-6
CDR3: CASKTGMSNSPLHF

V: TRBV27
J: TRBJ2-1
CDR3: CASSHGSPLVMGNNEQFF

V: TRBV29-1
J: TRBJ1-2
CDR3: CSVRTGNYGYTF

V: TRBV11-3
J: TRBJ1-2
CDR3: CASSRGQYGYTF

V: TRBV5-1
J: TRBJ2-3
CDR3: CASDASGRTDTQYF

V: TRBV3-1
J: TRBJ2-2
CDR3: CASSHPEGETPGELFF

V: TRBV9
J: TRBJ2-3
CDR3: CASSPRVRLPADTQYF

V: TRBV20-1
J: TRBJ2-2
CDR3: CSARDPRGPDTGELFF

V: TRBV5-1
J: TRBJ2-1
CDR3: CASSLAPTWNEQFF

V: TRBV19
J: TRBJ1-5
CDR3: CASSGTGGRQPQHF

V: TRBV20-1
J: TRBJ1-1
CDR3: CSARETGNTEAFF

V: TRBV7-2
J: TRBJ2-3
CDR3: CASSLGNSWADTQYF

V: TRBV10-3
J: TRBJ2-6
CDR3: CAIRTDPSSSGANVLTF

V: TRBV20-1
J: TRBJ2-3
CDR3: CSARVIAGETQYF

V: TRBV9
J: TRBJ2-1
CDR3: CASSVDVAGGLRNEQFF

V: TRBV10-3
J: TRBJ2-3
CDR3: CAISAAGGMGDTQYF

V: TRBV12-3/TRBV12-4
J: TRBJ1-2
CDR3: CASNPGVSYYYGYTF

V: TRBV5-1
J: TRBJ2-1
CDR3: CASSRTPSGYEQFF

V: TRBV20-1
J: TRBJ2-1
CDR3: CSARDPFRTIRNEQFF

V: TRBV7-9
J: TRBJ1-4
CDR3: CASSPGQKDEKLFF

V: TRBV14
J: TRBJ2-2
CDR3: CASSFRGRKSTGELFF

V: TRBV30
J: TRBJ1-2
CDR3: CAWIGQSNYGYTF

V: TRBV7-9
J: TRBJ1-4
CDR3: CASSLGRLRSNEKLFF

V: TRBV7-2
J: TRBJ2-7
CDR3: CASSRRGGLAGVRDEQYF